These 28 T cell receptor beta chains were all obtained from the same sample, sequenced in a study of blood T cell repertoires in COVID-19. The table came from immunoSEQ multiplex PCR; TCRdb's copy has only in-frame clones and leaves some out. Altogether about 75,000 clones are present, about 91% being singletons, with the ten largest covering over 6%. The sample comprised peripheral blood. The origin of the receptors is a woman in her 70s with acute or convalescent COVID-19.

V is TRBV28 and J is TRBJ1-3, with D possibly being TRBD1 (5 bases). The CDR3 runs 15 residues. CDR1 and CDR2 from the germline V gene are MDHEN and SYDVKM. With 7 bases removed from V and 7 bases from J, the gap between germline ends came to 20 bases. The chain's CDR3 is CASTLRSQGRNTIYF. CDR3 nucleotides: TGTGCCAGCACCCTCCGGTCTCAGGGAAGGAACACCATATATTTT. The full variable domain, in which reference TRBV28 and TRBJ1-3 provide the parts outside the CDR3, is DVKVTQSSRYLVKRTGEKVFLECVQDMDHENMFWYRQDPGLGLRLIYFSYDVKMKEKGDIPEGYSVSREKKERFSLILESASTNQTSMYLCASTLRSQGRNTIYFGEGSWLTVV.

The rearrangement joins TRBV7-9 to TRBJ1-1; D is uncertain. CDR1 is SEHNR and CDR2 is FQNEAQ in the germline V gene (reference sequence). This CDR3 has 14 residues. The V and J ends lost 5 bases and 1 base respectively, with 11 bases between them. Here the CDR3 DNA reads TGTGCCAGCAGCATCCTTGGCCGGAACACTGAAGCTTTCTTT. It codes for CASSILGRNTEAFF.

The genes are TRBV27 and TRBJ1-1; a weak D match, TRBD1 (6 bases). The CDR3 is 15 residues long. From germline, CDR1 is MNHEY and CDR2 SMNVEV (reference sequence). The V end lost 4 bases, the J end lost 0 bases, and 12 bases lay between the germline ends. The CDR3 DNA is TGTGCCAGCAGTTCCGGACAGTTCATGAACACTGAAGCTTTCTTT. It specifies CASSSGQFMNTEAFF.

The rearrangement links TRBV2 to TRBJ2-3; 12 nucleotides align to TRBD2. In germline, CDR1 is SNHLY, CDR2 FYNNEI. The CDR3 consists of 15 residues. J was trimmed by 2 bases and V by 6 bases; bases with no gene match: 3. In DNA, the CDR3 is TGTGCCAGCAGAAGACTAGCGGGAGTCACAGATACGCAGTATTTT. Amino acids: CASRRLAGVTDTQYF.

V gene TRBV5-1 combines with J gene TRBJ2-7; 7 positions match TRBD2. This CDR3 has 13 residues. Trimming cost V 3 bases and J 6 bases; bases outside gene matches: 6. Germline assignment: CDR1 SGHRS and CDR2 YFSETQ. DNA of the CDR3: TGCGCCAGCAGCTCGACTAGCTTAGGCGAGCAGTACTTC. Protein sequence: CASSSTSLGEQYF.

The V gene is TRBV5-6, the J gene TRBJ1-2; 9 bases agree with TRBD1. The CDR3 is made up of 15 amino acids. V was clipped by 3 bases and J by 2 bases; unmatched bases: 5. From germline, CDR1 is SGHDT and CDR2 YYEEEE. CDR3 coding DNA: TGTGCCAGCAGCTGGGGACAGGGCCACAACTATGGCTACACCTTC. Translating gives CASSWGQGHNYGYTF.

The chain links TRBV7-3 to TRBJ1-1; D not resolved. The germline V gene has CDR1 SGHTA and CDR2 FQGTGA. This CDR3 comprises 13 residues. Trimming took off 1 base at V and 2 bases at J, with 5 bases between the two ends. The CDR3 reads CASSLKRNTEAFF. For the CDR3, the DNA is TGTGCCAGCAGCTTAAAGCGAAACACTGAAGCTTTCTTT.

J is TRBJ2-7 and V is TRBV28, with D uncertain. This CDR3 spans 15 amino acids. With 6 bases removed from V and 0 bases from J, the gap between germline ends came to 15 bases. In germline, CDR1 is MDHEN, CDR2 SYDVKM. CDR3 coding DNA: TGTGCCAGCAGCCCGGTACCCGGAGTCTCCTACGAGCAGTACTTC. Protein product: CASSPVPGVSYEQYF.

This clone was counted once. The V gene is TRBV29-1, the J gene TRBJ1-4; the D is unclear. Per the germline V gene, CDR1 is SQVTM and CDR2 is ANQGSEA. CDR3 length equals 14 residues. Trimming shortened V by 2 bases and J by 7 bases, and 14 bases separated the two germline ends. CDR3 sequence reads: CSVETRGESEKLFF. Written as DNA, the CDR3 is TGCAGCGTTGAAACTCGGGGTGAAAGTGAAAAACTGTTTTTT.

This clone was seen a few times. The chain couples TRBV28 to TRBJ2-1, with 7 bases identical to TRBD1. Trimming removed 6 bases from V and 8 bases from J; junction bases left unmatched: 13. Germline CDR1 reads MDHEN; CDR2 reads SYDVKM. There are 15 residues in the CDR3. The CDR3 bases are TGTGCCAGCAGGCTTAGGACAGGCCGGGCTTATGAGCAGTTCTTC. Its translation is CASRLRTGRAYEQFF.

The V call is TRBV14, the J call TRBJ2-1; possible D gene TRBD1, 5 bases. V was pared by 3 bases and J by 5 bases, with 14 bases between. The CDR3 length is 15 residues. CDR1 and CDR2 from the germline V gene are SGHDN and FVKESK. CDR3 sequence (DNA): TGTGCCAGCAGCCAGTTCTGGGGCGAGAACAATGAGCAGTTCTTC. It translates to CASSQFWGENNEQFF.

The CDR3 region has the DNA TGTGCCAGCAGTCTCGTGACAGGCAAGAATGAAAAACTGTTTTTT. Translated, it gives CASSLVTGKNEKLFF. V gene TRBV28 combines with J gene TRBJ1-4; TRBD1 might be the D (6 bases). Germline V CDR1 and CDR2: MDHEN, SYDVKM. Trimming took 5 bases from V and 5 from J, leaving 15 bases between them. This CDR3 has 15 residues.

The chain recombines TRBV7-8 with TRBJ1-6; 11 nucleotides line up with TRBD1. There are 14 residues in the CDR3. V shed 4 bases and J 10 bases; nucleotides not matched to a gene: 3. The germline V gene encodes CDR1 SGHVS and CDR2 FQNEAQ. The CDR3 loop is CASSSGTGGSPLHF. The CDR3 DNA follows: TGTGCCAGCAGCTCAGGGACAGGGGGATCACCCCTCCACTTT. The variable domain in full, completed from reference TRBV7-8 and TRBJ1-6, reads GAGVSQSPRYKVAKRGQDVALRCDPISGHVSLFWYQQALGQGPEFLTYFQNEAQLDKSGLPSDRFFAERPEGSVSTLKIQRTQQEDSAVYLCASSSGTGGSPLHFGNGTRLTVT.

The rearrangement uses TRBV2 and TRBJ2-1, with D perhaps matching TRBD1 (6 bases). Looked up from germline, CDR1 is SNHLY and CDR2 is FYNNEI. V was clipped by 6 bases and J by 15 bases, with 18 bases between them. This CDR3 has 12 amino acids. CDR3 in DNA: TGTGCCAGCAGGGGGACACCCGGACATCCGTTCTTC. Protein: CASRGTPGHPFF.

The chain recombines TRBV6-5 with TRBJ1-4; tentatively, D is TRBD1 (6 bases). This CDR3 has 15 amino acids. The germline V gene encodes CDR1 MNHEY and CDR2 SVGAGI. The ends were cut back, 4 bases at V and 1 base at J, with 10 bases in the middle. This chain's CDR3 is CASSSLGGTNEKLFF. The CDR3 bases are TGTGCCAGCAGTTCCCTAGGGGGAACTAATGAAAAACTGTTTTTT.

This chain joins TRBV5-1 and TRBJ1-5; 7 bases agree with TRBD1. The CDR3 spans 13 residues. Trimming at V came to 1 base and at J to 6 bases, leaving 1 base not matched to a gene. The V gene's germline CDR1 is SGHRS and CDR2 YFSETQ. The chain's CDR3 is CASSLSGGQPQHF. In DNA, the CDR3 is TGCGCCAGCAGCTTGTCAGGGGGTCAGCCCCAGCATTTT.

The sample holds one count of this clone. This chain uses TRBV30 with TRBJ1-1, with a possible D match to TRBD1 (5 bases). The length of the CDR3 is 11 residues. V was clipped by 4 bases and J by 9 bases, with 12 bases between them. Germline loops: CDR1 GTSNPN, CDR2 SVGIG (reference sequence). The CDR3 bases are TGTGCCTGGAACAGACAGCCTCAAGCTTTCTTT. It translates to CAWNRQPQAFF. Together with reference TRBV30 and TRBJ1-1, the CDR3 gives the full variable domain: SQTIHQWPATLVQPVGSPLSLECTVEGTSNPNLYWYRQAAGRGLQLLFYSVGIGQISSEVPQNLSASRPQDRQFILSSKKLLLSDSGFYLCAWNRQPQAFFGQGTRLTVV.

The chain combines TRBV7-2 with TRBJ1-6; 8 bases line up with TRBD1. The CDR3 loop spans 18 amino acids. From germline, CDR1 is SGHTA and CDR2 FQGNSA. Trimming at V came to 4 bases and at J to 9 bases, leaving 17 bases not matched to a gene. Here the CDR3 DNA reads TGTGCCAGCAGCTCACCCCGTCGGGCAGGGGGCGTCGGTTCACCCCTCCACTTT. Translated: CASSSPRRAGGVGSPLHF.

This clone was counted between two and nine times. The rearrangement links TRBV19 to TRBJ2-7; 9 bases line up with TRBD2. Germline lookup yields CDR1 LNHDA and CDR2 SQIVND (reference sequence). The CDR3 spans 18 residues. After removal of 5 bases from V and 2 bases from J, the junction contained 16 bases not matched to a gene. The CDR3 region is CASSPQAGGLPGTYEQYF. CDR3 bases: TGTGCCAGTAGTCCCCAGGCGGGAGGGCTGCCAGGGACCTACGAGCAGTACTTC.

This clone was seen only once. This chain uses TRBV12-3 or TRBV12-4 with TRBJ1-2, with D possibly TRBD1 on 5 matching bases. V was shortened by 5 bases and J by 4 bases, with 11 bases between the two germline ends. This CDR3 is built from 13 residues. This CDR3 reads CASSMTASYGYTF. The CDR3 DNA is TGTGCCAGCAGTATGACAGCCTCCTATGGCTACACCTTC.

The gene calls are TRBV28 and TRBJ1-5; D perhaps matches TRBD1 (6 bases). Germline V gene sequence: CDR1 MDHEN, CDR2 SYDVKM. Deletions cut 6 bases from V and 3 bases from J, with 15 bases between. This CDR3 has 15 amino acids. CDR3 residues: CASRGGGGANQPQHF. In nucleotides, the CDR3 is TGTGCCAGCAGGGGAGGGGGGGGAGCCAATCAGCCCCAGCATTTT. The variable domain in full, with the rest retrieved from reference TRBV28 and TRBJ1-5, is DVKVTQSSRYLVKRTGEKVFLECVQDMDHENMFWYRQDPGLGLRLIYFSYDVKMKEKGDIPEGYSVSREKKERFSLILESASTNQTSMYLCASRGGGGANQPQHFGDGTRLSIL.

The rearrangement uses TRBV7-2 and TRBJ1-1, with D possibly matching TRBD1 (5 bases). The CDR3 runs to 14 residues. With 6 bases removed from V and 3 bases from J, the gap between germline ends came to 14 bases. Germline V gene sequence: CDR1 SGHTA, CDR2 FQGNSA. The CDR3 loop reads CASSTRGGDTEAFF. The CDR3 DNA reads TGTGCCAGCAGTACTAGGGGCGGGGACACTGAAGCTTTCTTT.

The chain uses TRBV28 and TRBJ1-1; possibly TRBD1 for D (5 bases). Germline V gene lookup returns CDR1 MDHEN and CDR2 SYDVKM. The CDR3 is 15 residues long. Trimming took off 6 bases at V and 2 bases at J, with 16 bases between the two ends. CDR3 sequence (DNA): TGTGCCAGCAGCCTCATTCCCAGGGAAAACACTGAAGCTTTCTTT. This gives the protein CASSLIPRENTEAFF. Based on the CDR3 plus reference TRBV28 and TRBJ1-1, the full variable domain is DVKVTQSSRYLVKRTGEKVFLECVQDMDHENMFWYRQDPGLGLRLIYFSYDVKMKEKGDIPEGYSVSREKKERFSLILESASTNQTSMYLCASSLIPRENTEAFFGQGTRLTVV.

This sequence joins TRBV21-1 and TRBJ1-3; the DNA was not compared with TRBD1, the D call given in the table. TRBV21-1 is a pseudogene locus. CDR3 length equals 18 residues. The DNA for the CDR3 is TGTGCCAGCAGCAAGGAACTTAAGGGGCTTTGCTCTGGAAACACCATATATTTT. Residues: CASSKELKGLCSGNTIYF.

This chain connects TRBV6-2 or TRBV6-3 to TRBJ1-5, with 7 positions matching TRBD1. J gave up 7 bases and V 2 bases, and 5 bases lay outside the gene matches. The CDR3 loop spans 14 amino acids. The V gene's germline CDR1 is MNHEY and CDR2 SVGEGT. In DNA form, the CDR3 reads TGTGCCAGCAGTTACAGGGGGCGCGAACAGCCCCAGCATTTT. Its translation is CASSYRGREQPQHF.

V is TRBV28 and J is TRBJ1-4, with a weak D call TRBD1 (5 bases). Per germline, CDR1 MDHEN and CDR2 SYDVKM. The CDR3 loop spans 16 amino acids. Trimming stripped 3 bases from V and 2 bases from J, with 13 bases between. CDR3 protein: CASSLLGGETNEKLFF. The CDR3 region has the DNA TGTGCCAGCAGTTTGTTGGGGGGTGAGACTAATGAAAAACTGTTTTTT. The complete variable domain, with remaining parts taken from reference TRBV28 and TRBJ1-4, reads DVKVTQSSRYLVKRTGEKVFLECVQDMDHENMFWYRQDPGLGLRLIYFSYDVKMKEKGDIPEGYSVSREKKERFSLILESASTNQTSMYLCASSLLGGETNEKLFFGSGTQLSVL.

The table lists this clone with a count of one. This chain uses TRBV11-2 with TRBJ1-1; maybe TRBD1 (5 bases). Trimming took 6 bases from V and 1 from J, leaving 15 bases between them. Germline-derived CDR1 and CDR2 are SGHAT and FQNNGV. The CDR3 consists of 15 residues. This CDR3 reads CASSPSRAGNTEAFF. As DNA, the CDR3 is TGTGCCAGCAGTCCCTCCAGGGCCGGGAACACTGAAGCTTTCTTT.

This chain links TRBV6-6 with TRBJ1-6; D is undetermined. The CDR3 length is 13 residues. Germline CDR1 reads MNHNY; CDR2 reads SVGAGI (reference sequence). The V gene lost 11 bases and the J gene lost 0 bases, with 8 bases spanning the gap. CDR3 sequence reads: CACGGSYNSPLHF. Written as DNA, the CDR3 is TGTGCCTGCGGCGGCTCCTATAATTCACCCCTCCACTTT.